This entry concerns a single T cell receptor beta chain. Which antigen it targets is not known. Per-nucleotide qualities are absent, and no much larger clonotype sits a single base away. The CDR3 measures 11 amino acids from cysteine to phenylalanine. Only CDR3 DNA is held: 33 bases, read in frame from base 1. CDR1 and CDR2, looked up from the germline V gene, are WSHSY and SAAADI. V and J lose 4 bases and 7 bases, and a span of 5 bases separates them. Patients with a history of autoimmune disease or receiving systemic immunosuppression were excluded from the trial. Peripheral blood for TCR sequencing was collected from all dose cohorts at baseline, on cycle 4 day 1, and on cycle 7 day 1. The samples were drawn from a first-in-human, open-label, multicenter phase I dose-escalation trial of ivuxolimab. The trial enrolled adults with locally advanced or metastatic head and neck squamous cell, hepatocellular, melanoma or renal cell carcinoma. Before TCR sequencing, CD4+ T cells and CD8+ T cells were sorted from peripheral blood as separate populations.

This entry belongs to a study of OX40 agonist ivuxolimab in advanced cancers. Looking at the study overall: Ivuxolimab was a fully human IgG2 agonistic monoclonal antibody targeting the costimulatory receptor OX40 (CD134). Patients were allowed to have had prior anti-PD-1, anti-PD-L1 or anti-CTLA-4 therapy, and about 40% of the dose-escalation patients had been treated with checkpoint inhibitors. A male proportion of around 80% and a mean age of approximately 61 years, ranging from roughly 23 to 80, were recorded for the dose-escalation cohort. Three dose-escalation patients achieved partial responses, one with hepatocellular carcinoma and two with cutaneous melanoma. Intravenous ivuxolimab was administered to patients every 2 weeks at six dose levels: 0.01, 0.1, 0.3, 1.5, 3 and 10 mg/kg. The point of sequencing TCRbeta in the periphery was to test whether ivuxolimab changed TCR sequence diversity and drove clonal T-cell expansion. Among the roughly 52 dose-escalation patients, around 19 had hepatocellular carcinoma, approximately 15 melanoma, 9 renal cell carcinoma and 9 head and neck cancer. The paper describes the monotherapy dose-escalation part (N of about 50 patients) of the phase I trial of ivuxolimab. What the research found in general, with its limitations: Low levels of normalized T-cell clonal expansion were also shown by some nonresponding patients. After ivuxolimab, more expanded clones were found on average in CD8+ T cells than in CD4+ T cells. At doses from 0.1 to 3.0 mg/kg, clonal expansion was seen in both CD4+ and CD8+ blood T cells between baseline and week 6. The antigen specificity of the clonally expanded peripheral T cells was not determined. In the 0.1-3.0 mg/kg groups, partial responders had among the lowest normalized peripheral clonal expansion, particularly in CD8+ T cells.

Genomic DNA was isolated from the sorted cells so that the TCRbeta CDR3 region could be sequenced. The immunoSEQ Assay was used to sequence the TCRbeta CDR3 regions. TCRdb's version of the immuneACCESS table is confined to in-frame rearrangements and falls short of the full clone set. An unresolved V gene accounts for under half of the shortfall where checked; the remainder is of unknown origin. This sample is represented by 50,000 to 85,000 clones; about four fifths of them were singletons. Of the sample, 2% to 2.5% falls within the top ten clones. The chain couples TRBV10-2 to TRBJ2-1; no D gene can be assigned with confidence. The TCR sequence derives from an adult with an advanced solid tumor such as melanoma, head and neck, liver or kidney cancer. Sample: CD4+ or CD8+ T cells sorted from blood, taken in a trial of the OX40 agonist ivuxolimab. The nucleotide sequence reads TGCGCCAGCAGTGCATTGAATGAGCAGTTCTTC. Translated, it gives CASSALNEQFF.